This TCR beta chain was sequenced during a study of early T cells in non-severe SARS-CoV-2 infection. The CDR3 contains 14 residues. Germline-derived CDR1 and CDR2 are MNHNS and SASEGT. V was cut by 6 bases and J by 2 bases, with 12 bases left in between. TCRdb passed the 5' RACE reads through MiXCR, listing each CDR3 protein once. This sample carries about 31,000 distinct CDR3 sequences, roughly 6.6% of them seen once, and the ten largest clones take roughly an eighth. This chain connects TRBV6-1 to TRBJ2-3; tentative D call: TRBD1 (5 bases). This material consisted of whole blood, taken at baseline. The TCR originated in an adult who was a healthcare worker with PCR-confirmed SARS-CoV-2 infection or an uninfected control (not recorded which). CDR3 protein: CASSDPGITDTQYF. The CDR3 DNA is TGTGCCAGCAGCGACCCAGGGATCACAGATACGCAGTATTTT.